A single sample gave rise to the 6 T cell receptor beta chains below, sequenced in a study of T cell responses to AZD1222 COVID-19 vaccine. Assay: immunoSEQ multiplex PCR; the TCRdb copy retains only in-frame clones and omits some. The sample records roughly 87,000 clones, about 89% being singletons. Here the sequenced sample was peripheral blood, taken 28 days after the second AZD1222 dose. The receptors originated from an adult who received the AZD1222 COVID-19 vaccine.

The chain recombines TRBV5-8 with TRBJ1-4; perhaps TRBD1 as D (6 bases). The germline V and J ends were trimmed by 4 bases and 7 bases, with 17 bases remaining between them. The CDR3 totals 15 residues. The germline CDR1 and CDR2 sequences are SGHTS and YDEGEE. CDR3 protein: CASSRTQGWVEKLFF. CDR3 coding DNA: TGTGCCAGCAGCCGGACGCAGGGGTGGGTTGAAAAACTGTTTTTT.

The V call is TRBV7-3, the J call TRBJ2-3, with 9 positions matching TRBD2. The CDR3 extends over 16 amino acids. Trimming cost V 4 bases and J 3 bases; bases outside gene matches: 8. The germline V gene encodes CDR1 SGHTA and CDR2 FQGTGA. The CDR3: CASSSFQRGVTDTQYF. CDR3 in DNA: TGTGCCAGCAGCTCCTTCCAGCGGGGGGTGACAGATACGCAGTATTTT.

This clone was seen a few times. The V and J genes are TRBV5-3 and TRBJ1-2; weak D call: TRBD1 (5 bases). TRBV5-3 is an ORF; its function is uncertain. This CDR3 spans 17 amino acids. V dropped 4 bases and J dropped 3 bases, with 22 bases sitting between them. The CDR3 DNA sequence: TGTGCCAGAAGCCCGAGGGGTTGTTTGGTGGCGGACTATGGCTACACCTTC. Its protein product is CARSPRGCLVADYGYTF.

The CDR3 nucleotides read TGTGCCAGCAGCAAAAGGTGCGGCAATCAGCCCCAGCATTTT. This translates into CASSKRCGNQPQHF. The V call is TRBV21-1, the J call TRBJ1-5. TRBV21-1 is noted as a pseudogene. This CDR3 contains 14 residues.

The V call is TRBV5-1, the J call TRBJ1-1; unclear D gene. Trimming cost V 4 bases and J 5 bases, with 15 bases left between them. The CDR3 length is 14 residues. The germline V gene has CDR1 SGHRS and CDR2 YFSETQ. In DNA form, the CDR3 reads TGCGCCAGCAGCCTGGACCTGCCGCGGACTGAAGCTTTCTTT. This translates into CASSLDLPRTEAFF.

The chain is built from TRBV5-1 and TRBJ1-2, with unresolved D. Trimming cost V 0 bases and J 14 bases, with 11 bases left between them. This CDR3 has 11 residues. Germline CDR1 reads SGHRS; CDR2 reads YFSETQ. In DNA form, the CDR3 reads TGCGCCAGCAGCTTGGCCTACAGTTTGACCTTC. Amino acid sequence: CASSLAYSLTF.